This T cell receptor beta chain appears in the sequencing data of a study of tumor-infiltrating lymphocytes in primary liver carcinoma. Points from the study as a whole: Tumors had a top-250-clone fraction that was significantly higher than blood (p = 0.039). Tumor region pairs outstripped tumor-adjacent and tumor-blood pairs in overlap.

Comment on this clonotype: No antigen is known for it. A junction boundary mismatches the germline segment, possibly from a read error.

The study extracted blood RNA from unsorted whole blood and also extracted germline DNA. With 500 ng total RNA as template and a constant-region primer, TCR beta cDNA was made. Three rounds of nested multiplex PCR with slightly modified ARM-PCR produced TCR beta libraries. Using its own MiXCR run on the multiplex PCR reads, TCRdb lists one record per CDR3 protein. The sample gives about 300,000 distinct CDR3 sequences, 65% of which show up once; approximately 9% is in the top ten. Sample: peripheral blood. This TCR was sampled from a man in his forties with primary liver carcinoma and hepatitis B virus infection.

The CDR3: CAISRDSLYQPLHF. The CDR3 bases are TGTGCCATCAGCCGGGACAGTCTTTATCAGCCCCTGCATTTT. The rearrangement joins TRBV10-3 to TRBJ1-5; TRBD1 aligns across 7 bases. From germline, CDR1 is ENHRY and CDR2 SYGVKD. The CDR3 length is 14 residues.